The rows below give T cell receptor beta chains drawn from one sample of a study of OX40 agonist ivuxolimab in advanced cancers. Produced via immunoSEQ multiplex PCR; TCRdb's table is partial and in-frame only. The table records tens of thousands of clones, about 90% of them present only once. The starting material was CD4+ or CD8+ T cells sorted from blood, obtained in a trial of the OX40 agonist ivuxolimab. The origin of the receptors is an adult with an advanced solid tumor such as melanoma, head and neck, liver or kidney cancer. Both conserved end residues are part of each CDR3. D genes are given only for firm matches. Clone sizes are given selectively: once, few, many, or a class where the clone is expanded.

d_gene	v_gene	j_gene	abundance	CDR3aa	CDR3nt
NA	TRBV9	TRBJ2-2	NA	CASSAGDSLNTGELFF	TGTGCCAGCAGCGCGGGGGACAGCCTGAACACCGGGGAGCTGTTTTTT
NA	TRBV6-6	TRBJ2-7	once	CASRLRDGRANEQYF	TGTGCCAGCAGACTCAGGGACGGGAGAGCCAACGAGCAGTACTTC
NA	TRBV11-2	TRBJ2-3	NA	CASSLATSSTDTQYF	TGTGCCAGCAGCTTAGCGACTAGTAGCACAGATACGCAGTATTTT
TRBD1	TRBV28	TRBJ2-5	NA	CASSLTGPAETQYF	TGTGCCAGCAGTTTGACAGGGCCGGCGGAGACCCAGTACTTC
TRBD2	TRBV6-6	TRBJ2-1	once	CASRTGLAGGEFF	TGTGCCAGCAGAACCGGACTAGCGGGGGGGGAGTTCTTC
NA	TRBV20-1	TRBJ2-1	NA	CSASPQNEQFF	TGCAGTGCTAGTCCCCAGAATGAGCAGTTCTTC
NA	TRBV5-6	TRBJ2-7	NA	CASSYGMASLSREQYF	TGTGCCAGCAGCTATGGGATGGCTAGTCTCTCAAGGGAGCAGTACTTC
NA	TRBV18	TRBJ2-3	NA	CASSPQPRLQGVTKDTQYF	TGTGCCAGCTCACCACAACCTAGATTGCAGGGAGTAACAAAAGATACGCAGTATTTT
NA	TRBV4-1	TRBJ2-1	NA	CASSQVFSRNNEQFF	TGCGCCAGCAGCCAAGTGTTTTCCAGAAACAATGAGCAGTTCTTC
NA	TRBV9	TRBJ2-3	NA	CASSVSWGSTDTQYF	TGTGCCAGCAGCGTATCCTGGGGTAGCACAGATACGCAGTATTTT
NA	TRBV4-1	TRBJ1-4	NA	CASSLLLREKLFF	TGCGCCAGCAGCCTCCTTCTCCGGGAAAAACTGTTTTTT
NA	TRBV19	TRBJ2-1	NA	CASSTGGQGSYEQFF	TGTGCCAGTAGTACGGGGGGCCAGGGGAGCTATGAGCAGTTCTTC
NA	TRBV2	TRBJ2-6	medium-sized	CASSWTAGANVLTF	TGTGCCAGCAGCTGGACCGCTGGGGCCAACGTCCTGACTTTC
NA	TRBV12-1	TRBJ2-7	NA	CASNRLAGGLEGEQYF	TGTGCCAGTAACCGACTAGCGGGAGGGCTTGAGGGCGAGCAGTACTTC
TRBD2	TRBV7-2	TRBJ2-1	NA	CASSQGSAGGYNEQFF	TGTGCCAGCAGCCAGGGCTCGGCGGGGGGGTACAATGAGCAGTTCTTC
NA	TRBV6-6	TRBJ1-1	NA	CASSYSTETEAFF	TGTGCCAGCAGTTACTCGACGGAGACTGAAGCTTTCTTT
NA	TRBV5-4	TRBJ1-2	NA	CASSRDGQASMSGYTF	TGTGCCAGCAGCCGGGACGGACAAGCAAGTATGTCCGGCTACACCTTC
NA	TRBV28	TRBJ2-3	NA	CASRPGTYTDTQYF	TGTGCCAGCAGGCCGGGGACATACACAGATACGCAGTATTTT
TRBD1	TRBV5-6	TRBJ1-3	NA	CASSPRTGRGNTIYF	TGTGCCAGCAGCCCCAGGACAGGGCGTGGAAACACCATATATTTT
NA	TRBV7-9	TRBJ2-2	NA	CASSFSTGELFF	TGTGCCAGCAGCTTCTCGACCGGGGAGCTGTTTTTT
NA	TRBV30	TRBJ1-2	NA	CAWSPNLGYTF	TGTGCCTGGAGTCCCAACCTGGGCTACACCTTC
NA	TRBV9	TRBJ2-1	NA	CASSVAGLKNNEQFF	TGTGCCAGCAGCGTAGCGGGGCTAAAAAACAATGAGCAGTTCTTC
NA	TRBV4-2	TRBJ1-4	NA	CASSQDWLTGEKLFF	TGTGCCAGCAGCCAAGATTGGCTGACTGGTGAAAAACTGTTTTTT
TRBD1	TRBV6-5	TRBJ1-1	NA	CASTTTGQGNTEAFF	TGTGCCAGCACCACCACGGGACAGGGGAACACTGAAGCTTTCTTT
NA	TRBV28	TRBJ1-3	once	CASSSDSISGNTIYF	TGTGCCAGCAGCTCTGACAGTATCTCTGGAAACACCATATATTTT
TRBD2	TRBV9	TRBJ2-3	once	CASSPGLAGATDTQYF	TGTGCCAGCAGCCCAGGACTAGCGGGGGCCACAGATACGCAGTATTTT
TRBD2	TRBV6-6	TRBJ2-7	NA	CASALASGEQYF	TGTGCCAGCGCTCTGGCTAGCGGCGAGCAGTACTTC
NA	TRBV6-1	TRBJ1-1	NA	CASRDRLTRAFF	TGTGCCAGCAGAGACCGCTTAACTAGAGCTTTCTTT
TRBD1	TRBV6-6	TRBJ2-7	NA	CASRSGTADTYEQYF	TGTGCCAGCAGATCCGGGACAGCCGATACCTACGAGCAGTACTTC
NA	TRBV11-2	TRBJ1-6	NA	CASSPGWRGVGNSPLHF	TGTGCCAGTTCCCCCGGCTGGAGGGGCGTAGGGAATTCACCCCTCCACTTT
TRBD1	TRBV7-9	TRBJ2-2	once	CASSLARDSFNTGELFF	TGTGCCAGCAGCTTAGCGAGGGACAGCTTCAACACCGGGGAGCTGTTTTTT
NA	TRBV10-3	TRBJ1-3	NA	CAMGGSSGNTIYF	TGTGCCATGGGAGGGAGCTCTGGAAACACCATATATTTT
TRBD2	TRBV5-4	TRBJ2-3	NA	CASSSPRASGVADTQYF	TGTGCCAGCAGCTCCCCCCGGGCTAGCGGGGTAGCAGATACGCAGTATTTT